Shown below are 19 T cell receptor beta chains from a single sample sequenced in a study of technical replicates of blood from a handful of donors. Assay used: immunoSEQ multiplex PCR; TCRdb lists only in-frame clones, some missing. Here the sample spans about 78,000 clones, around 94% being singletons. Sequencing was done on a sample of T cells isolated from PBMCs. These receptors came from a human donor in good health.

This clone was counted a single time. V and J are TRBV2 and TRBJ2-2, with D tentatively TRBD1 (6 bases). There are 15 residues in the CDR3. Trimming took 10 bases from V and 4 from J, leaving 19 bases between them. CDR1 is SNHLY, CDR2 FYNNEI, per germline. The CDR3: CATLTGSATTGELFF. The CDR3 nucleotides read TGTGCCACCTTAACAGGGAGCGCCACCACCGGGGAGCTGTTTTTT.

The CDR3 reads CASSFSMILANEQYF. The CDR3 nucleotides read TGTGCCAGCAGTTTTAGTATGATACTAGCAAACGAGCAGTACTTC. The J gene is TRBJ2-7, the V gene TRBV27; D is perhaps TRBD2 (6 bases). The CDR3 has 15 residues. Germline loops: CDR1 MNHEY, CDR2 SMNVEV (reference sequence). The V end lost 3 bases, the J end lost 5 bases, and 17 bases lay between the germline ends.

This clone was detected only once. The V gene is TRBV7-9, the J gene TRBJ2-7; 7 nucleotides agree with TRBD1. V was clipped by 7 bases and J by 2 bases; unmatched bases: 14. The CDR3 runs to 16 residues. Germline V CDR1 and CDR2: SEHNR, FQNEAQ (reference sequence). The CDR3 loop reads CASNKAGTDEPYEQYF. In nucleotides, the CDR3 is TGTGCCAGCAACAAAGCCGGGACAGACGAGCCCTACGAGCAGTACTTC.

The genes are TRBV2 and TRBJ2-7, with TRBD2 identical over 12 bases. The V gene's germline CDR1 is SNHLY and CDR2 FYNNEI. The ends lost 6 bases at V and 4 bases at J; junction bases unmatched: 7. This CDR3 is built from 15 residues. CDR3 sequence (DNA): TGTGCCAGCAGAGTTGGGACTAGCGGGTCATACGAGCAGTACTTC. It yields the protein CASRVGTSGSYEQYF.

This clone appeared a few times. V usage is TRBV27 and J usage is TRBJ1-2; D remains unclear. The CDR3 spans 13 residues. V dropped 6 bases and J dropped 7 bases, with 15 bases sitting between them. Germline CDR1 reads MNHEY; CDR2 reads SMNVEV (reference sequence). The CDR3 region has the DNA TGTGCCAGCAGCACCTCTGCGAGGGCTGGCTACACCTTC. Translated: CASSTSARAGYTF.

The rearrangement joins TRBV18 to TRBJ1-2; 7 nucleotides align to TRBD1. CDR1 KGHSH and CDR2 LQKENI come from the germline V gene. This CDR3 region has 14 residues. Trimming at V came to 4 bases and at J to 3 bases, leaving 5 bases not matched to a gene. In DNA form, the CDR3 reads TGTGCCAGCTCACAGGGGGCGGAGGACTATGGCTACACCTTC. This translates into CASSQGAEDYGYTF. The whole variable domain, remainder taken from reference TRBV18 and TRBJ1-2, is NAGVMQNPRHLVRRRGQEARLRCSPMKGHSHVYWYRQLPEEGLKFMVYLQKENIIDESGMPKERFSAEFPKEGPSILRIQQVVRGDSAAYFCASSQGAEDYGYTFGSGTRLTVV.

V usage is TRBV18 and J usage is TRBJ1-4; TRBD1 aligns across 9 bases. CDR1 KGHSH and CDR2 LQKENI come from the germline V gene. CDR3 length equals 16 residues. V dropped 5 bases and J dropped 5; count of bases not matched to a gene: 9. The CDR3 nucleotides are TGTGCCAGCTCATCAGTGACAGGGGGAGGAAATGAAAAACTGTTTTTT. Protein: CASSSVTGGGNEKLFF.

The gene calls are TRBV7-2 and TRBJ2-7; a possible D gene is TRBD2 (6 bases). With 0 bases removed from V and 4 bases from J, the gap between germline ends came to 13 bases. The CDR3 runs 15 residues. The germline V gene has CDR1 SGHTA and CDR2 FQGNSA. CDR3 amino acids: CASSLAGGIEYEQYF. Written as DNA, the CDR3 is TGTGCCAGCAGCTTAGCGGGAGGTATAGAGTACGAGCAGTACTTC.

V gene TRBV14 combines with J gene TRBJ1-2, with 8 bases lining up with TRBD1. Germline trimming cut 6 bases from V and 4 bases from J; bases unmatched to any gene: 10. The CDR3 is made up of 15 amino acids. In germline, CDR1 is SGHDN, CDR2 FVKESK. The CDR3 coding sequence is TGTGCCAGCAGTCTCGGTCAGGGGGCTCTCTATGGCTACACCTTC. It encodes CASSLGQGALYGYTF.

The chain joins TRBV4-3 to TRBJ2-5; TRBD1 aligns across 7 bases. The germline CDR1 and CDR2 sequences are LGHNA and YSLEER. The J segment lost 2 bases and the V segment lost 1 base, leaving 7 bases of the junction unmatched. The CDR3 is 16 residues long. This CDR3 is CASSQVFWGQQETQYF. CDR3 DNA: TGCGCCAGCAGCCAAGTTTTCTGGGGACAGCAAGAGACCCAGTACTTC.

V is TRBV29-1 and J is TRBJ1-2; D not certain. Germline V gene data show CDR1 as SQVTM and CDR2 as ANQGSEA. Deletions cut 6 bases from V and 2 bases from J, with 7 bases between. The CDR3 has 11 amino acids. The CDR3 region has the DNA TGCAGCGTCCCAGTCAACTATGGCTACACCTTC. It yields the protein CSVPVNYGYTF.

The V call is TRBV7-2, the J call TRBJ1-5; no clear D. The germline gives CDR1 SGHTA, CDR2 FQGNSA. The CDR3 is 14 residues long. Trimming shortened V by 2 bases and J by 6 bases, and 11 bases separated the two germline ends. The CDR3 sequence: CASSLYGLGQPQHF. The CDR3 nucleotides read TGTGCCAGCAGCTTATACGGACTCGGTCAGCCCCAGCATTTT.

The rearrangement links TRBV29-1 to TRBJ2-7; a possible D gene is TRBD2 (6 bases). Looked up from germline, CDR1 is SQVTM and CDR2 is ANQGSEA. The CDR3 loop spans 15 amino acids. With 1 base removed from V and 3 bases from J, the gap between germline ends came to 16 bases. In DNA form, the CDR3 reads TGCAGCGTTGAAGGAGCGGAGGGGTTGGACTACGAGCAGTACTTC. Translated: CSVEGAEGLDYEQYF.

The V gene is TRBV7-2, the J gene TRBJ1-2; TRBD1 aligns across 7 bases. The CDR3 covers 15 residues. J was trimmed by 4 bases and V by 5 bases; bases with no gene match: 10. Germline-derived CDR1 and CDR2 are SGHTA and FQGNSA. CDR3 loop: CASSPGQEIFYGYTF. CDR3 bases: TGTGCCAGCAGCCCCGGACAGGAGATATTCTATGGCTACACCTTC. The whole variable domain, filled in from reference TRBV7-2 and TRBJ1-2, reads GAGVSQSPSNKVTEKGKDVELRCDPISGHTALYWYRQSLGQGLEFLIYFQGNSAPDKSGLPSDRFSAERTGGSVSTLTIQRTQQEDSAVYLCASSPGQEIFYGYTFGSGTRLTVV.

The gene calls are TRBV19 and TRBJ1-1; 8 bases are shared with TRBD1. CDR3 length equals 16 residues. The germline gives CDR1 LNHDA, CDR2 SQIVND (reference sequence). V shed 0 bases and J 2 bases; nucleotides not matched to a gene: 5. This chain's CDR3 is CASSIENRGINTEAFF. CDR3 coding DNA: TGTGCCAGTAGTATAGAGAACAGGGGGATTAACACTGAAGCTTTCTTT. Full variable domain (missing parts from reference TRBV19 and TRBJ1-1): DGGITQSPKYLFRKEGQNVTLSCEQNLNHDAMYWYRQDPGQGLRLIYYSQIVNDFQKGDIAEGYSVSREKKESFPLTVTSAQKNPTAFYLCASSIENRGINTEAFFGQGTRLTVV.

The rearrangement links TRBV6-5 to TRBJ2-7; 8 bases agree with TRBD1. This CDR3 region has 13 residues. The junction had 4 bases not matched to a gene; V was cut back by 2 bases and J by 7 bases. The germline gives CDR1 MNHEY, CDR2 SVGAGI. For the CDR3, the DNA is TGTGCCAGCAGTTACCAGGGGGCCCAAGAGCAGTACTTC. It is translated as CASSYQGAQEQYF.

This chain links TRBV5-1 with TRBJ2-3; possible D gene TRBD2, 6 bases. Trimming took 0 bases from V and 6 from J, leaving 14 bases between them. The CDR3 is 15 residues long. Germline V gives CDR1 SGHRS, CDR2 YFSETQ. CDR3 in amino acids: CASSLEGTPGDTQYF. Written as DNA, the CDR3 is TGCGCCAGCAGCTTGGAAGGGACTCCGGGGGATACGCAGTATTTT. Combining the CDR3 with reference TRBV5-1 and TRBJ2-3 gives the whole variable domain KAGVTQTPRYLIKTRGQQVTLSCSPISGHRSVSWYQQTPGQGLQFLFEYFSETQRNKGNFPGRFSGRQFSNSRSEMNVSTLELGDSALYLCASSLEGTPGDTQYFGPGTRLTVL.

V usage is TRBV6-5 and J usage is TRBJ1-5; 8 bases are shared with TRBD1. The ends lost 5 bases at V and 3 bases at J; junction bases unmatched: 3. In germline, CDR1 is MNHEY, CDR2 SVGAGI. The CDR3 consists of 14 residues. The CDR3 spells CASSHRGFNQPQHF. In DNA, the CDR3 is TGTGCCAGCAGTCACAGGGGGTTCAATCAGCCCCAGCATTTT.

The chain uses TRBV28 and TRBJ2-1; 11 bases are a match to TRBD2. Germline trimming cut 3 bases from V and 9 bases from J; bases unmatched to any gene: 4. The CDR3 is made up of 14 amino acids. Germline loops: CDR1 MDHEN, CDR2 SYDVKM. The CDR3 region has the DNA TGTGCCAGCAGTTTGGGAACTAGCGGGAGTGAGCAGTTCTTC. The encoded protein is CASSLGTSGSEQFF. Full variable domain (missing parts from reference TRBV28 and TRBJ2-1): DVKVTQSSRYLVKRTGEKVFLECVQDMDHENMFWYRQDPGLGLRLIYFSYDVKMKEKGDIPEGYSVSREKKERFSLILESASTNQTSMYLCASSLGTSGSEQFFGPGTRLTVL.